This T cell receptor beta chain comes out of a study of cytomegalovirus exposure and HLA in healthy donors. Primers: 60 Vbeta forward and 13 Jbeta reverse. Generated by immunoSEQ multiplex PCR, the TCRdb table keeps only in-frame clones and is missing some. The sample lists 150,000 to 200,000 clones; about 83% were seen once. This CDR3 has 13 residues. V was shortened by 0 bases and J by 2 bases, with 5 bases between the two germline ends. The germline gives CDR1 SGHDT, CDR2 YYEEEE. General study points: Most TCRs appeared rarely, but some public TCRs recurred in many donors.

On this clone: Its specificity is not known.

The rearrangement uses TRBV5-6 and TRBJ1-2; D is undetermined. The specimen sequenced was PBMCs. The receptor was derived from a girl aged 10 to 17 in good health and CMV-seropositive. As DNA, the CDR3 is TGTGCCAGCAGCTTGGGGGAGAACTATGGCTACACCTTC. It is translated as CASSLGENYGYTF.